These 25 T cell receptor beta chains were sequenced from one sample in a study of T-cell reconstitution after alpha-beta-depleted transplantation in children. For TCRbeta, the library was prepared with unique molecular identifiers. MiXCR was run by TCRdb on the PCR reads, yielding one entry per CDR3 protein. In the table there are about 340,000 distinct CDR3 sequences, about 16% of which are singletons. The input for sequencing was PBMCs, mostly from graft donor cells, taken 360 days after TCRalphabeta/CD19-depleted stem cell transplant. The receptors were gathered from a male patient aged 2 to 9 who had a stem cell transplant for acute lymphoblastic leukemia, so the T cells may come from the graft donor.

The CDR3 sequence is CASSPLLNTEAFF. In DNA form, the CDR3 reads TGTGCCAGCAGTCCCCTCCTGAACACTGAAGCTTTCTTT. V and J are TRBV12-3 or TRBV12-4 and TRBJ1-1; D unclear. V was trimmed by 5 bases and J by 0 bases, leaving 7 bases between them. CDR3 length equals 13 residues.

This clonotype was counted between two and nine times. This chain uses TRBV20-1 with TRBJ2-5, with 13 bases identical to TRBD2. Losses at the gene ends were 3 bases for V and 5 bases for J; bases not matched to a gene: 9. This CDR3 spans 16 amino acids. CDR1 and CDR2 from the germline V gene are DFQATT and SNEGSKA (reference sequence). CDR3 region: CSASPWTSGSLETQYF. CDR3 nucleotides: TGCAGTGCTAGCCCTTGGACTAGCGGGAGTTTGGAGACCCAGTACTTC.

This clonotype has only a few counts. The V call is TRBV7-3, the J call TRBJ1-6; weak D call: TRBD1 (5 bases). CDR1 SGHTA and CDR2 FQGTGA come from the germline V gene. The CDR3 covers 14 residues. The V end lost 4 bases, the J end lost 10 bases, and 14 bases lay between the germline ends. The CDR3 coding sequence is TGTGCCAGCAGCTCCAATGGGGGTCGATCACCCCTCCACTTT. Its translation is CASSSNGGRSPLHF. The full variable domain, its missing parts supplied by reference TRBV7-3 and TRBJ1-6, is GAGVSQTPSNKVTEKGKYVELRCDPISGHTALYWYRQSLGQGPEFLIYFQGTGAADDSGLPNDRFFAVRPEGSVSTLKIQRTERGDSAVYLCASSSNGGRSPLHFGNGTRLTVT.

This clonotype was detected many times. The rearrangement joins TRBV29-1 to TRBJ2-1; TRBD2 matches at 8 bases. The CDR3 is made up of 15 amino acids. Germline CDR1 is SQVTM and CDR2 is ANQGSEA. V gave up 6 bases and J gave up 0 bases; unmatched junction bases: 7. CDR3 in DNA: TGCAGCGTCTCCCAACGGGGGGGCTCCTACAATGAGCAGTTCTTC. Translation: CSVSQRGGSYNEQFF.

This clonotype was counted between two and nine times. This chain uses TRBV29-1 with TRBJ2-7; a possible D gene is TRBD1 (6 bases). The CDR3 sequence is 15 residues long. CDR1 and CDR2 (germline): SQVTM, ANQGSEA. Deletions cut 0 bases from V and 4 bases from J, with 16 bases between. The CDR3 bases are TGCAGCGTTGAAGAGGGAACAGGGTTGCTGTACGAGCAGTACTTC. Translated: CSVEEGTGLLYEQYF.

The sample holds a few counts of this clonotype. The V call is TRBV6-5, the J call TRBJ2-6; D is unresolved. The CDR3 totals 18 residues. CDR1 and CDR2 from the germline V gene are MNHEY and SVGAGI. With 2 bases removed from V and 0 bases from J, the gap between germline ends came to 14 bases. Here the CDR3 reads CASSYRIGINSGANVLTF. Written as DNA, the CDR3 is TGTGCCAGCAGTTACCGAATAGGCATTAACTCTGGGGCCAACGTCCTGACTTTC.

The chain carries TRBV6-1 and TRBJ2-4, with D perhaps matching TRBD1 (6 bases). Germline lookup yields CDR1 MNHNS and CDR2 SASEGT. V lost 9 bases and J 0 bases, leaving 15 bases between the germline ends. This CDR3 region has 15 residues. In DNA form, the CDR3 reads TGTGCCAGTAAGCCTGGGGACATAGCCAAAAACATTCAGTACTTC. Amino acid sequence: CASKPGDIAKNIQYF.

This clonotype was picked up many times. This chain connects TRBV10-3 to TRBJ2-1, with 9 bases that match TRBD1. Per the germline V gene, CDR1 is ENHRY and CDR2 is SYGVKD. The junction had 12 bases not matched to a gene; V was cut back by 4 bases and J by 8 bases. CDR3 length equals 16 residues. Written as DNA, the CDR3 is TGTGCCATCAGTGCCCAGGGGACAGGGTCGATCCATGAGCAGTTCTTC. Translation gives CAISAQGTGSIHEQFF.

There are a few counts of this clonotype. The V call is TRBV11-2, the J call TRBJ2-7, with 8 bases aligning to TRBD2. CDR1 and CDR2 (germline): SGHAT, FQNNGV. After removal of 1 base from V and 6 bases from J, the junction contained 11 bases not matched to a gene. The CDR3 extends over 16 amino acids. CDR3 region: CASSLVAGKRSSEQYF. The CDR3 DNA sequence: TGTGCCAGCAGCTTAGTAGCGGGAAAGCGGAGCTCCGAGCAGTACTTC.

The sample holds a few counts of this clonotype. This chain connects TRBV12-3 or TRBV12-4 to TRBJ2-7, with TRBD1 matching 12 bases. CDR3 length: 15 amino acids. Trimming took 5 bases from V and 3 from J; bases not matched to a gene: 5. CDR3 in DNA: TGTGCCAGCAGTCACGGGACAGGGGGCGTCTACGAGCAGTACTTC. Translation: CASSHGTGGVYEQYF.

This clonotype was seen repeatedly, ten times or more. The chain has TRBV4-1 and TRBJ2-1; TRBD2 agrees at 9 bases. V shed 3 bases and J 3 bases; nucleotides not matched to a gene: 9. CDR1 and CDR2 (germline): MGHRA, YSYEKL. CDR3 length equals 17 residues. CDR3 amino acids: CASSHQIAGVGYNEQFF. CDR3 DNA: TGCGCCAGCAGCCATCAGATAGCGGGAGTAGGCTACAATGAGCAGTTCTTC.

The V call is TRBV10-3, the J call TRBJ2-3; maybe TRBD1 (5 bases). This CDR3 has 15 amino acids. V was clipped by 4 bases and J by 2 bases, with 13 bases between them. Germline V lookup: CDR1 ENHRY, CDR2 SYGVKD. DNA of the CDR3: TGTGCCATCAGTGCCCCCAAAGGGGACACAGATACGCAGTATTTT. It specifies CAISAPKGDTDTQYF.

The chain couples TRBV7-9 to TRBJ2-3; 8 positions match TRBD2. This CDR3 is 15 amino acids long. V shed 5 bases, J shed 3 bases, and the junction held 7 bases outside the gene matches. Per germline, CDR1 SEHNR and CDR2 FQNEAQ (reference sequence). CDR3 DNA sequence: TGTGCCAGCAGCGACCCACTAGCGGAGACAGATACGCAGTATTTT. Its translation is CASSDPLAETDTQYF.

V and J are TRBV15 and TRBJ2-2; maybe TRBD1 (6 bases). The V gene's germline CDR1 is LNHNV and CDR2 YYDKDF (reference sequence). Trimming shortened V by 3 bases and J by 4 bases, and 9 bases separated the two germline ends. The CDR3 consists of 14 residues. Here the CDR3 DNA reads TGTGCCACCAGCAGTGGACAGAGCACCGGGGAGCTGTTTTTT. Encoded protein: CATSSGQSTGELFF.

The gene calls are TRBV7-3 and TRBJ2-1, with 14 positions matching TRBD2. V lost 2 bases and J lost 15; bases outside the gene matches: 9. The CDR3 is made up of 15 amino acids. Germline values: CDR1 SGHTA, CDR2 FQGTGA. CDR3 region: CASSLQGLAGEVRFF. The CDR3 DNA follows: TGTGCCAGCAGCTTACAGGGACTAGCGGGAGAAGTACGGTTCTTC. Using reference TRBV7-3 and TRBJ2-1 for the parts outside the CDR3, the full variable domain is GAGVSQTPSNKVTEKGKYVELRCDPISGHTALYWYRQSLGQGPEFLIYFQGTGAADDSGLPNDRFFAVRPEGSVSTLKIQRTERGDSAVYLCASSLQGLAGEVRFFGPGTRLTVL.

This clonotype came up many times. The chain carries TRBV2 and TRBJ2-1, with D tentatively TRBD1 (5 bases). Germline V gene data show CDR1 as SNHLY and CDR2 as FYNNEI. V was shortened by 7 bases and J by 0 bases, with 10 bases between the two germline ends. The CDR3 sequence is 14 residues long. CDR3 in DNA: TGTGCCAGCACCAGGGTTAGCTCCTACAATGAGCAGTTCTTC. It specifies CASTRVSSYNEQFF.

The V and J genes are TRBV9 and TRBJ1-3, with D hard to call. The germline CDR1 and CDR2 sequences are SGDLS and YYNGEE. The CDR3 loop spans 17 amino acids. V dropped 4 bases and J dropped 2 bases, with 19 bases sitting between them. In nucleotides, the CDR3 is TGTGCCAGCAGCTCCCGACGAACAGACGGGACTGGAAACACCATATATTTT. Protein sequence: CASSSRRTDGTGNTIYF.

Ten or more counts support this clonotype. The V call is TRBV12-3 or TRBV12-4, the J call TRBJ2-7; 7 nucleotides agree with TRBD1. The CDR3 is 14 amino acids. With V trimmed by 5 bases and J by 4 bases, 8 bases remained unmatched. CDR3 sequence (DNA): TGTGCCAGCAGTGGCTGGGGACAGCTATACGAGCAGTACTTC. Translating it yields CASSGWGQLYEQYF.

This clonotype was found a few times. The chain carries TRBV12-3 or TRBV12-4 and TRBJ1-1; a weak D match, TRBD1 (5 bases). V shed 1 base and J shed 4 bases, with 13 bases lying between them. This CDR3 is built from 15 residues. CDR3 residues: CASSLGGTVSTEAFF. DNA for the CDR3: TGTGCCAGCAGTTTAGGAGGGACTGTAAGCACTGAAGCTTTCTTT.

V and J are TRBV20-1 and TRBJ2-5; weak D call: TRBD2 (5 bases). From germline, CDR1 is DFQATT and CDR2 SNEGSKA (reference sequence). Trimming stripped 0 bases from V and 3 bases from J, with 17 bases between. The CDR3 runs 16 residues. CDR3 bases: TGCAGTGCTAGAGATCTGGAGGCTCTTTTCAAAGAGACCCAGTACTTC. Amino acids: CSARDLEALFKETQYF.

The chain has TRBV29-1 and TRBJ1-2; maybe TRBD1 (6 bases). This CDR3 has 13 residues. Looked up from germline, CDR1 is SQVTM and CDR2 is ANQGSEA. V lost 4 bases, J lost 1 base, and 10 bases lay in between. DNA for the CDR3: TGCAGCGTTGGAGGGGGGGTTAACTATGGCTACACCTTC. It is translated as CSVGGGVNYGYTF.

This clonotype was seen more than once but under ten times. This sequence joins TRBV29-1 and TRBJ2-1, with a weak D call TRBD2 (6 bases). Trimming stripped 4 bases from V and 4 bases from J, with 20 bases between. CDR3 size: 16 residues. In germline, CDR1 is SQVTM, CDR2 ANQGSEA. CDR3 amino acids: CSVGRVSGTFYNEQFF. The CDR3 DNA sequence: TGCAGCGTTGGTCGAGTTTCCGGGACTTTTTACAATGAGCAGTTCTTC.

The chain couples TRBV27 to TRBJ2-1; D may be TRBD2 (5 bases). Germline CDR1 MNHEY, CDR2 SMNVEV (reference sequence). V lost 5 bases to trimming and J lost 7 bases, with 21 bases between them. The CDR3 totals 16 residues. CDR3 in amino acids: CASSPIMSGFGNEQFF. The CDR3 DNA follows: TGTGCCAGCAGTCCTATTATGTCGGGGTTCGGGAATGAGCAGTTCTTC.

The genes are TRBV7-2 and TRBJ2-5; D gene unclear. The CDR3 has 16 residues. Trimming took 3 bases from V and 5 from J, leaving 19 bases between them. Germline loops: CDR1 SGHTA, CDR2 FQGNSA. In nucleotides, the CDR3 is TGTGCCAGCAGCTTGTCCGGACCTACCTTTTCGGAGACCCAGTACTTC. It yields the protein CASSLSGPTFSETQYF.

This clonotype was recorded a few times. In nucleotides, the CDR3 is TGTGCCAGCAGTTTAAGGGGGGGCACCTACACCTACGAGCAGTACTTC. It translates to CASSLRGGTYTYEQYF. The chain has TRBV27 and TRBJ2-7, with D possibly being TRBD2 (7 bases). CDR1 is MNHEY and CDR2 is SMNVEV in the germline V gene (reference sequence). The CDR3 sequence is 16 residues long. V was shortened by 2 bases and J by 2 bases, with 16 bases between the two germline ends.